One and the same sample provided the 20 T cell receptor beta chains below, sequenced in a study of blood T cell repertoires in COVID-19. Repertoires were generated with immunoSEQ multiplex PCR, while TCRdb's copy carries only in-frame clones and drops some. The sample has nearly 35,000 clones, around 86% seen once. Material for sequencing was peripheral blood. Receptors were obtained from a man between 65 and 80 years old with acute or convalescent COVID-19.

The V and J genes are TRBV24-1 and TRBJ2-1; 8 nucleotides line up with TRBD2. The trim removed 6 bases at V and 10 bases at J, leaving 1 base unmatched. The CDR3 extends over 11 amino acids. Germline values: CDR1 KGHDR, CDR2 SFDVKD. CDR3 amino acids: CATSSGGEQFF. The CDR3 DNA follows: TGTGCCACCAGTTCGGGAGGGGAGCAGTTCTTC.

The V call is TRBV27, the J call TRBJ1-1; D possibly corresponds to TRBD1 (6 bases). Germline loops: CDR1 MNHEY, CDR2 SMNVEV (reference sequence). V was pared by 3 bases and J by 6 bases, with 17 bases between. This CDR3 spans 15 amino acids. In nucleotides, the CDR3 is TGTGCCAGCAGTTTGGCGGGGGGCTTGGGCGCTGAAGCTTTCTTT. This sequence encodes CASSLAGGLGAEAFF.

The J gene is TRBJ1-1, the V gene TRBV30, with D maybe TRBD1 (6 bases). The CDR3 runs 13 residues. Germline V gives CDR1 GTSNPN, CDR2 SVGIG (reference sequence). Trimming removed 0 bases from V and 5 bases from J, with 10 bases in between. DNA of the CDR3: TGTGCCTGGAGTGTAGGGGGTCGAACTGAAGCTTTCTTT. This sequence encodes CAWSVGGRTEAFF.

This sequence joins TRBV18 and TRBJ2-7; 9 bases fit TRBD1. This CDR3 has 14 amino acids. The germline V gene encodes CDR1 KGHSH and CDR2 LQKENI. J was trimmed by 5 bases and V by 5 bases; bases with no gene match: 7. CDR3 nucleotides: TGTGCCAGCTCAGCCGGGACAGGGTTTAACGAGCAGTACTTC. Its translation is CASSAGTGFNEQYF.

This clone has only a few counts. Germline is not matched at one junction end, which may reflect a read error. V is TRBV28 and J is TRBJ2-7, with TRBD2 matching over 9 bases. The CDR3 covers 17 residues. Germline V gene sequence: CDR1 MDHEN, CDR2 SYDVKM. CDR3 amino acids: CASSLFPQAGGSHEQYF. CDR3 in DNA: TGTGCCAGCAGTTTATTTCCCCAAGCGGGAGGCTCCCACGAGCAGTACTTC.

The gene calls are TRBV7-9 and TRBJ1-6, with D hard to call. Germline CDR1 reads SEHNR; CDR2 reads FQNEAQ (reference sequence). The CDR3 runs to 12 residues. Trimming cost V 2 bases and J 8 bases, with 4 bases left between them. The CDR3 here is CASSLSDSPLHF. The CDR3 DNA is TGTGCCAGCAGCTTATCGGATTCACCCCTCCACTTT.

This clone has just a few counts. The V and J genes are TRBV30 and TRBJ2-7; 9 bases are shared with TRBD1. The CDR3 runs 13 residues. Germline values: CDR1 GTSNPN, CDR2 SVGIG (reference sequence). J gave up 7 bases and V 3 bases, and 7 bases lay outside the gene matches. CDR3 loop: CAWRSPGQGEQYF. The CDR3 DNA reads TGTGCCTGGAGGTCACCGGGACAGGGTGAGCAGTACTTC.

This clone was detected only once. The J gene is TRBJ2-6, the V gene TRBV2; possibly TRBD1 for D (6 bases). The V gene's germline CDR1 is SNHLY and CDR2 FYNNEI. Trimming left V 6 bases short and J 0 bases short, with 9 bases between. The CDR3 extends over 15 amino acids. The CDR3 spells CASRRGSSGANVLTF. The DNA for the CDR3 is TGTGCCAGCAGGAGGGGGAGCTCTGGGGCCAACGTCCTGACTTTC.

A few counts support this clone. The rearrangement joins TRBV5-6 to TRBJ1-4; 7 bases fit TRBD1. The CDR3 spans 15 residues. From germline, CDR1 is SGHDT and CDR2 YYEEEE. V gave up 4 bases and J gave up 7 bases; unmatched junction bases: 10. CDR3: CASSDGTEVSEKLFF. The CDR3 bases are TGTGCCAGCAGCGACGGGACAGAGGTTTCTGAAAAACTGTTTTTT.

The chain carries TRBV4-3 and TRBJ2-1; TRBD2 matches at 8 bases. Germline values: CDR1 LGHNA, CDR2 YSLEER. The CDR3 sequence is 13 residues long. Trimming took 3 bases from V and 8 from J; bases not matched to a gene: 3. The CDR3 nucleotides read TGCGCCAGCAGCCATCCGGGAGGGGATGAGCAGTTCTTC. Translated: CASSHPGGDEQFF.

The CDR3 is CASNPSGGATDTQYF. CDR3 DNA sequence: TGTGCCAGCAACCCTAGCGGGGGGGCGACAGATACGCAGTATTTT. The chain combines TRBV11-2 with TRBJ2-3, with 12 bases that match TRBD2. V lost 7 bases to trimming and J lost 3 bases; unmatched junction nucleotides: 5. The germline V gene has CDR1 SGHAT and CDR2 FQNNGV. The length of the CDR3 is 15 residues.

Notes on this clone: A read error may account for a junction end that differs from germline. The genes are TRBV24-1 and TRBJ1-5; TRBD1 is a possible D gene (6 bases). The CDR3 contains 13 residues. Germline CDR1 KGHDR, CDR2 SFDVKD. CDR3 amino acids: CATSVSGGTGFDF. The CDR3 region has the DNA TGTGCCACCAGTGTCTCTGGGGGCACCGGGTTCGATTTT.

This clone was detected a few times. The chain joins TRBV20-1 to TRBJ2-3; D perhaps matches TRBD2 (6 bases). This CDR3 contains 12 residues. Germline V gene sequence: CDR1 DFQATT, CDR2 SNEGSKA (reference sequence). Trimming left V 3 bases short and J 4 bases short, with 8 bases between. The CDR3 DNA is TGCAGTGCTAGTTGGGGGGCAGATACGCAGTATTTT. It is translated as CSASWGADTQYF.

The V and J genes are TRBV25-1 and TRBJ2-5; TRBD2 is a possible D gene (7 bases). The CDR3 length is 15 residues. The germline V gene encodes CDR1 MGHDK and CDR2 SYGVNS. The germline V and J ends were trimmed by 2 bases and 5 bases, with 15 bases remaining between them. In DNA, the CDR3 is TGTGCCAGCAGTGAAGGTCGGGGGGCCGGGGAGACCCAGTACTTC. Translation: CASSEGRGAGETQYF.

V gene TRBV18 combines with J gene TRBJ1-1; tentative D call: TRBD1 (5 bases). Germline CDR1 reads KGHSH; CDR2 reads LQKENI. Deletions cut 6 bases from V and 5 bases from J, with 16 bases between. This CDR3 has 14 amino acids. In DNA form, the CDR3 reads TGTGCCAGCTCGTCGAACAGGCGATTAACTGAAGCTTTCTTT. This translates into CASSSNRRLTEAFF. Filled out from reference TRBV18 and TRBJ1-1, the complete variable domain reads NAGVMQNPRHLVRRRGQEARLRCSPMKGHSHVYWYRQLPEEGLKFMVYLQKENIIDESGMPKERFSAEFPKEGPSILRIQQVVRGDSAAYFCASSSNRRLTEAFFGQGTRLTVV.

In its sample, this clone was seen once. V is TRBV5-5 and J is TRBJ2-5; TRBD1 aligns across 7 bases. CDR3 length: 14 amino acids. The V and J ends lost 5 bases and 2 bases, in that order; junction bases with no gene match: 6. The germline gives CDR1 SGHKS, CDR2 YYEKEE (reference sequence). The DNA for the CDR3 is TGTGCCAGCAGTTCGACAGGGAATCAAGAGACCCAGTACTTC. The encoded protein is CASSSTGNQETQYF.

Only a few counts were recorded for this clone. The chain uses TRBV10-3 and TRBJ2-3; 11 nucleotides agree with TRBD2. Trimming at V came to 0 bases and at J to 4 bases, leaving 15 bases not matched to a gene. Germline CDR1 and CDR2: ENHRY and SYGVKD. The CDR3 runs 20 residues. The CDR3 sequence is CAISESLLAGGPLMPDTQYF. CDR3 sequence (DNA): TGTGCCATCAGTGAGTCCCTCCTAGCGGGAGGCCCGTTGATGCCAGATACGCAGTATTTT.

The sample holds one count of this clone. The rearrangement joins TRBV9 to TRBJ2-5; 7 bases line up with TRBD2. The V gene end was trimmed by 2 bases and the J gene end by 2 bases; junction bases not matched to a gene: 3. CDR3 length equals 14 residues. CDR1 is SGDLS and CDR2 is YYNGEE in the germline V gene. This CDR3 reads CASSVLAEQETQYF. The CDR3 nucleotides are TGTGCCAGCAGCGTCCTAGCGGAGCAAGAGACCCAGTACTTC. The complete variable domain, with remaining parts taken from reference TRBV9 and TRBJ2-5, reads DSGVTQTPKHLITATGQRVTLRCSPRSGDLSVYWYQQSLDQGLQFLIQYYNGEERAKGNILERFSAQQFPDLHSELNLSSLELGDSALYFCASSVLAEQETQYFGPGTRLLVL.

The chain links TRBV12-5 to TRBJ2-5; 7 bases are a match to TRBD1. This CDR3 has 16 amino acids. CDR1 and CDR2 from the germline V gene are LGHNT and FRNRAP. V dropped 2 bases and J dropped 1; count of bases not matched to a gene: 7. The CDR3 DNA reads as TGTGCTAGTGGTTTGCCCTACAGGGGCCCCCAAGAGACCCAGTACTTC. Translation: CASGLPYRGPQETQYF. Based on the CDR3 plus reference TRBV12-5 and TRBJ2-5, the full variable domain is DARVTQTPRHKVTEMGQEVTMRCQPILGHNTVFWYRQTMMQGLELLAYFRNRAPLDDSGMPKDRFSAEMPDATLATLKIQPSEPRDSAVYFCASGLPYRGPQETQYFGPGTRLLVL.

This clone was counted many times. The chain couples TRBV20-1 to TRBJ2-5; no clear D. V was cut by 5 bases and J by 5 bases, with 9 bases left in between. This CDR3 comprises 11 residues. Germline V lookup: CDR1 DFQATT, CDR2 SNEGSKA (reference sequence). The CDR3 protein is CSAVPEETQYF. In DNA, the CDR3 is TGCAGTGCTGTCCCGGAGGAGACCCAGTACTTC.